This entry lists 27 T cell receptor beta chains sequenced from one sample in a study of blood T cell repertoires in COVID-19. The protocol was immunoSEQ multiplex PCR, while the TCRdb copy is restricted to in-frame clones and leaves out a portion. Of 140,000 or so clones detected, approximately 89% appear once; the ten largest clones hold 1.7%. Material: peripheral blood. These receptor sequences come from a woman between 50 and 59 years old with acute or convalescent COVID-19.

This clone was counted a few times. V gene TRBV6-5 combines with J gene TRBJ2-7; perhaps TRBD1 as D (5 bases). Trimming stripped 6 bases from V and 5 bases from J, with 17 bases between. This CDR3 is built from 14 residues. CDR1 MNHEY and CDR2 SVGAGI come from the germline V gene. As DNA, the CDR3 is TGTGCCAGCAGCTCTCAGAGCAGGGTCCACGAGCAGTACTTC. This codes for CASSSQSRVHEQYF.

This chain uses TRBV18 with TRBJ1-1, with D tentatively TRBD1 (6 bases). Germline V gives CDR1 KGHSH, CDR2 LQKENI. V was clipped by 6 bases and J by 0 bases, with 11 bases between them. This CDR3 has 14 residues. CDR3 amino acids: CASSPGQLNTEAFF. The CDR3 DNA reads TGTGCCAGCTCCCCGGGACAATTGAACACTGAAGCTTTCTTT. Complete variable domain (other parts from reference TRBV18 and TRBJ1-1): NAGVMQNPRHLVRRRGQEARLRCSPMKGHSHVYWYRQLPEEGLKFMVYLQKENIIDESGMPKERFSAEFPKEGPSILRIQQVVRGDSAAYFCASSPGQLNTEAFFGQGTRLTVV.

The table lists this clone with a few counts. The chain uses TRBV7-2 and TRBJ2-7; TRBD2 agrees at 11 bases. The ends lost 1 base at V and 5 bases at J; junction bases unmatched: 1. Germline V gene data show CDR1 as SGHTA and CDR2 as FQGNSA. This CDR3 comprises 14 residues. CDR3 region: CASSLVLAGDEQYF. CDR3 bases: TGTGCCAGCAGCTTAGTACTAGCGGGGGACGAGCAGTACTTC.

The V and J genes are TRBV15 and TRBJ1-1; TRBD1 matches 7 bases. This CDR3 has 15 residues. The germline gives CDR1 LNHNV, CDR2 YYDKDF (reference sequence). The V and J ends lost 3 bases and 2 bases, in that order; junction bases with no gene match: 6. CDR3 residues: CATSRLDRANTEAFF. The DNA for the CDR3 is TGTGCCACCAGCAGGCTTGACAGGGCCAACACTGAAGCTTTCTTT. The full variable domain, rest sourced from reference TRBV15 and TRBJ1-1, is DAMVIQNPRYQVTQFGKPVTLSCSQTLNHNVMYWYQQKSSQAPKLLFHYYDKDFNNEADTPDNFQSRRPNTSFCFLDIRSPGLGDTAMYLCATSRLDRANTEAFFGQGTRLTVV.

The gene calls are TRBV28 and TRBJ2-2, with TRBD1 identical over 10 bases. Germline V gives CDR1 MDHEN, CDR2 SYDVKM. V trimming: 3 bases; J trimming: 6 bases; junction bases outside the gene matches: 4. This CDR3 is built from 15 residues. The CDR3 protein is CASSLGQGISGELFF. CDR3 bases: TGTGCCAGCAGTTTGGGACAGGGGATCTCCGGGGAGCTGTTTTTT.

This chain links TRBV14 with TRBJ2-4, with TRBD2 matching over 7 bases. The CDR3 has 16 residues. After removal of 0 bases from V and 4 bases from J, the junction contained 6 bases not matched to a gene. CDR1 and CDR2 (germline): SGHDN, FVKESK. As DNA, the CDR3 is TGTGCCAGCAGCCAAGAGGGCCAGGGACTAAAAAACATTCAGTACTTC. This codes for CASSQEGQGLKNIQYF.

This chain links TRBV5-1 with TRBJ1-5; 9 bases agree with TRBD1. V was pared by 0 bases and J by 3 bases, with 1 base of the junction left unmatched. The CDR3 is made up of 15 amino acids. Germline assignment: CDR1 SGHRS and CDR2 YFSETQ. The CDR3 protein is CASSLGQGVNQPQHF. In nucleotides, the CDR3 is TGCGCCAGCAGCTTGGGACAGGGGGTCAATCAGCCCCAGCATTTT.

The rearrangement uses TRBV9 and TRBJ1-4, with 10 positions matching TRBD1. The CDR3 is 15 residues long. V was pared by 4 bases and J by 7 bases, with 7 bases of the junction left unmatched. CDR1 SGDLS and CDR2 YYNGEE come from the germline V gene. The CDR3 sequence is CASSPRDRGAEKLFF. In DNA form, the CDR3 reads TGTGCCAGCAGCCCTCGGGACAGGGGTGCTGAAAAACTGTTTTTT.

The gene calls are TRBV6-5 and TRBJ1-5, with 8 bases aligning to TRBD1. V shed 6 bases, J shed 2 bases, and the junction held 6 bases outside the gene matches. CDR1 is MNHEY and CDR2 is SVGAGI in the germline V gene. The CDR3 covers 15 residues. CDR3 residues: CASRAQGVRNQPQHF. The DNA of the CDR3 is TGTGCCAGCAGGGCACAGGGGGTTCGCAATCAGCCCCAGCATTTT.

V and J are TRBV5-1 and TRBJ1-2; 10 bases agree with TRBD1. V trimming: 0 bases; J trimming: 9 bases; junction bases outside the gene matches: 5. This CDR3 region has 14 residues. The germline V gene has CDR1 SGHRS and CDR2 YFSETQ. The DNA for the CDR3 is TGCGCCAGCAGCTTGGAGGGACAGGGGAGTAGCTACACCTTC. Its protein is CASSLEGQGSSYTF.

The rearrangement links TRBV3-1 (or the pseudogene TRBV3-2) to TRBJ1-2; D perhaps matches TRBD1 (5 bases). The CDR3 runs 16 residues. Germline V lookup: CDR1 LGHDT, CDR2 YNNKEL (reference sequence). The V end lost 0 bases, the J end lost 7 bases, and 18 bases lay between the germline ends. CDR3 region: CASSQDIPGFDSGYTF. CDR3 in DNA: TGTGCCAGCAGCCAAGATATCCCAGGATTCGACAGTGGCTACACCTTC.

V is TRBV9 and J is TRBJ2-7, with D unclear. Per germline, CDR1 SGDLS and CDR2 YYNGEE. There are 14 residues in the CDR3. Trimming pared 4 bases from V and 2 bases from J, leaving 13 bases between. The CDR3 DNA reads as TGTGCCAGCAGCCTTGACAATATCCCCTACGAGCAGTACTTC. Its translation: CASSLDNIPYEQYF.

The chain recombines TRBV3-1 (or the pseudogene TRBV3-2) with TRBJ2-7; 9 nucleotides line up with TRBD1. V shed 4 bases and J 6 bases; nucleotides not matched to a gene: 7. In germline, CDR1 is LGHDT, CDR2 YNNKEL (reference sequence). The CDR3 runs 14 residues. CDR3 bases: TGTGCCAGCAGCCTGGGACAGGGTAGGCTCGAGCAGTACTTC. This gives the protein CASSLGQGRLEQYF.

This clone has just one count. The CDR3 sequence: CASSQDAREREQFF. CDR3 DNA sequence: TGCGCCAGCAGCCAAGATGCCCGGGAGCGTGAGCAGTTCTTC. V gene TRBV4-1 combines with J gene TRBJ2-1, with a weak D call TRBD2 (6 bases). Germline V gene lookup returns CDR1 MGHRA and CDR2 YSYEKL. V gave up 0 bases and J gave up 9 bases, with 12 bases separating them. The length of the CDR3 is 14 residues.

This clone occurred a few times. V and J are TRBV19 and TRBJ1-1, with 8 bases aligning to TRBD1. The V gene's germline CDR1 is LNHDA and CDR2 SQIVND (reference sequence). The J segment lost 0 bases and the V segment lost 4 bases, leaving 7 bases of the junction unmatched. The CDR3 contains 16 residues. As DNA, the CDR3 is TGTGCCAGTAGTAACCCCAGGGGGCGCGTGAACACTGAAGCTTTCTTT. Amino acid sequence: CASSNPRGRVNTEAFF.

The chain couples TRBV5-6 to TRBJ2-1; D gene ambiguous. Germline CDR1 SGHDT, CDR2 YYEEEE. Trimming removed 4 bases from V and 6 bases from J, with 8 bases in between. The CDR3 is 12 amino acids. The DNA of the CDR3 is TGTGCCAGCAGCCCTGGCTCCAATGAGCAGTTCTTC. Residues: CASSPGSNEQFF.

This chain links TRBV4-1 with TRBJ1-3; D not resolved. CDR3 length equals 17 residues. V was pared by 4 bases and J by 0 bases, with 16 bases between. Germline V lookup: CDR1 MGHRA, CDR2 YSYEKL. CDR3 in amino acids: CASSLSTELVSGNTIYF. The CDR3 DNA follows: TGCGCCAGCAGCCTAAGCACAGAGCTCGTCTCTGGAAACACCATATATTTT.

The chain recombines TRBV27 with TRBJ1-5; 7 bases fit TRBD1. The germline gives CDR1 MNHEY, CDR2 SMNVEV (reference sequence). The CDR3 covers 12 residues. V was pared by 8 bases and J by 6 bases, with 4 bases of the junction left unmatched. The CDR3 nucleotides read TGTGCCAGCGGCTACAGGGGTCAGCCCCAGCATTTT. Protein: CASGYRGQPQHF.

The table lists this clone with a count of one. This rearrangement joins TRBV5-1 to TRBJ2-1, with D possibly matching TRBD2 (6 bases). CDR3 length: 16 amino acids. V lost 6 bases and J 8 bases, leaving 24 bases between the germline ends. CDR1 is SGHRS and CDR2 is YFSETQ in the germline V gene. The CDR3 loop is CASNTQLAAWGDEQFF. Here the CDR3 DNA reads TGCGCCAGCAACACCCAGTTAGCGGCTTGGGGGGATGAGCAGTTCTTC.

This clone showed up just a few times. This rearrangement joins TRBV4-2 to TRBJ1-1; D is possibly TRBD1 (6 bases). The CDR3 loop spans 15 amino acids. Looked up from germline, CDR1 is LGHNA and CDR2 is YNFKEQ. The V and J ends lost 3 bases and 3 bases respectively, with 14 bases between them. DNA of the CDR3: TGTGCCAGCAGCCAGGGACAAATCGGAGACACTGAAGCTTTCTTT. Translating it yields CASSQGQIGDTEAFF.

V is TRBV5-1 and J is TRBJ1-5; possible D gene TRBD1, 6 bases. Germline-derived CDR1 and CDR2 are SGHRS and YFSETQ. The germline V and J ends were trimmed by 1 base and 0 bases, with 8 bases remaining between them. The CDR3 is 15 amino acids. CDR3 sequence reads: CASSLTGTSNQPQHF. CDR3 in DNA: TGCGCCAGCAGCTTGACAGGGACTAGCAATCAGCCCCAGCATTTT.

This rearrangement joins TRBV10-3 to TRBJ2-1; D call uncertain. Germline V gene lookup returns CDR1 ENHRY and CDR2 SYGVKD. The ends were cut back, 3 bases at V and 5 bases at J, with 8 bases in the middle. The CDR3 covers 13 residues. The DNA for the CDR3 is TGTGCCATCAGTGACCTCCGGGACAATGAGCAGTTCTTC. Protein product: CAISDLRDNEQFF.

The chain couples TRBV6-5 to TRBJ1-2; no firm D call. V was shortened by 5 bases and J by 5 bases, with 15 bases between the two germline ends. From germline, CDR1 is MNHEY and CDR2 SVGAGI. The CDR3 is 14 residues long. The CDR3 loop reads CASSTTEFGYGYTF. CDR3 bases: TGTGCCAGCAGTACCACAGAGTTTGGATATGGCTACACCTTC.

The chain is built from TRBV9 and TRBJ2-5, with 12 positions matching TRBD2. The CDR3 has 17 residues. Germline V gives CDR1 SGDLS, CDR2 YYNGEE. With V trimmed by 3 bases and J by 7 bases, 13 bases remained unmatched. The DNA for the CDR3 is TGTGCCAGCAGCGCCGACCCGGGACTAGCGGGCCTGCGGACCCAGTACTTC. It translates to CASSADPGLAGLRTQYF.

The count of this clone is one. This chain uses TRBV5-1 with TRBJ2-5, with 9 bases lining up with TRBD2. The germline V gene has CDR1 SGHRS and CDR2 YFSETQ. The length of the CDR3 is 14 residues. The V gene end was trimmed by 2 bases and the J gene end by 5 bases; junction bases not matched to a gene: 4. The CDR3 protein is CASSFSGSQETQYF. CDR3 in DNA: TGCGCCAGCAGCTTTAGCGGGAGTCAGGAGACCCAGTACTTC.

V gene TRBV6-5 combines with J gene TRBJ2-7, with D maybe TRBD1 (6 bases). Germline CDR1 MNHEY, CDR2 SVGAGI. The CDR3 sequence is 14 residues long. V was trimmed by 6 bases and J by 3 bases, leaving 15 bases between them. The DNA of the CDR3 is TGTGCCAGCAGGGGGTTAGGGGGAAGCTACGAGCAGTACTTC. It yields the protein CASRGLGGSYEQYF.

The chain couples TRBV2 to TRBJ2-7, with 9 bases matching TRBD1. The CDR3 extends over 13 amino acids. V was clipped by 8 bases and J by 2 bases; unmatched bases: 4. The germline gives CDR1 SNHLY, CDR2 FYNNEI. Here the CDR3 reads CASGQGRAYEQYF. As DNA, the CDR3 is TGTGCCAGCGGACAGGGGAGAGCCTACGAGCAGTACTTC.